This TCR beta chain is from a study of T cell repertoires in aging, cancer and after chemotherapy. The template was genomic DNA from peripheral blood, not RNA. Multiplex touch-down PCR with TRB-A/B primers amplified rearranged V-D-J TRB sequences. TCRdb reprocessed the multiplex PCR reads with MiXCR, giving one entry per CDR3 protein. Among about 4,300 distinct CDR3 sequences listed, approximately 37% were seen once. V was pared by 6 bases and J by 3 bases, with 12 bases of the junction left unmatched. CDR1 is DFQATT and CDR2 is SNEGSKA in the germline V gene (reference sequence). The CDR3 loop spans 15 amino acids.

The sequencing input was blood. V usage is TRBV20-1 and J usage is TRBJ1-1; 8 positions match TRBD1. The sequence came from a human donor with a solid tumor. In DNA, the CDR3 is TGCAGTGCCCAGAGGGGGCAGGGGGCTCACACTGAAGCTTTCTTT. Translation gives CSAQRGQGAHTEAFF.